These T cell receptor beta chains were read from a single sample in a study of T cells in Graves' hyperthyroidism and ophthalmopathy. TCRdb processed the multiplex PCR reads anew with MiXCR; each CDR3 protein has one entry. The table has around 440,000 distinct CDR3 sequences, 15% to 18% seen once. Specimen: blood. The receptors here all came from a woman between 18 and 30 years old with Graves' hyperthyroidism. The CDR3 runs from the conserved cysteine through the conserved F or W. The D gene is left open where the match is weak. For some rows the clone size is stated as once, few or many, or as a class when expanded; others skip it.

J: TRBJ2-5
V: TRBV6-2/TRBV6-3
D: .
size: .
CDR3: CASSKRGWQETQYF
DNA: TGTGCCAGCAGTAAGAGGGGGTGGCAAGAGACCCAGTACTTC

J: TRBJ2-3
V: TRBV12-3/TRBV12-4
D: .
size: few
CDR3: CASTSKDTDTQYF
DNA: TGTGCCAGCACATCAAAGGACACAGATACGCAGTATTTT

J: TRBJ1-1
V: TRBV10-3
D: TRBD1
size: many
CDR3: CAISEPGQGGTEAFF
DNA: TGTGCCATCAGTGAGCCCGGACAGGGAGGGACTGAAGCTTTCTTT

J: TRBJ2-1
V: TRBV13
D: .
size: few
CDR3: CASSSRRTSSYNEQFF
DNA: TGTGCCAGCAGCTCACGACGGACCAGCTCCTACAATGAGCAGTTCTTC

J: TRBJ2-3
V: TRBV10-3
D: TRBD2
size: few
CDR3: CATREGLNTDTQYF
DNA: TGTGCCACCCGGGAGGGGCTAAACACAGATACGCAGTATTTT

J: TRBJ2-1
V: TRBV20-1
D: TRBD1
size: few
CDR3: CSARTGGWYNEQFF
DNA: TGCAGTGCTAGAACAGGGGGCTGGTATAATGAGCAGTTCTTC

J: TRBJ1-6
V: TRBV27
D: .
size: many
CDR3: CASSLDSRGGNSPLHF
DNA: TGTGCCAGCAGTTTAGACAGCCGCGGTGGAAATTCACCCCTCCACTTT

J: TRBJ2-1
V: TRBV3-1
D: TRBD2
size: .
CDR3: CASSQLGTSYRGDEQFF
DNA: TGTGCCAGCAGCCAACTAGGGACTAGCTATCGAGGGGATGAGCAGTTCTTC

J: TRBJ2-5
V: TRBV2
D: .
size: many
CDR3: CASRIQGVLQETQYF
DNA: TGTGCCAGCAGGATCCAGGGTGTCCTCCAAGAGACCCAGTACTTC

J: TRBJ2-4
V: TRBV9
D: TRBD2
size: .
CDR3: CASSPGLAGARAKNIQYF
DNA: TGTGCCAGCAGCCCAGGACTAGCGGGAGCCCGTGCCAAAAACATTCAGTACTTC

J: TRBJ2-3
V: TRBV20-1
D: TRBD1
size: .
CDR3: CSALGDRSTDTQYF
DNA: TGCAGTGCTCTCGGGGACAGGTCCACAGATACGCAGTATTTT

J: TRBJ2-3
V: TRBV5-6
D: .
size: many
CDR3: CASSFRSEGVTDTQYF
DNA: TGTGCCAGCAGCTTCCGATCCGAAGGGGTCACAGATACGCAGTATTTT

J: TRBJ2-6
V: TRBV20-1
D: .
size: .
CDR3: CSASVVGAGANVLTF
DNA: TGCAGTGCTAGCGTAGTAGGTGCCGGGGCCAACGTCCTGACTTTC

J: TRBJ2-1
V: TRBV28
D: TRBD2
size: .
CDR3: CASSRRGSGRAYEQFF
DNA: TGTGCCAGCAGCCGTCGAGGTAGCGGGAGGGCCTATGAGCAGTTCTTC

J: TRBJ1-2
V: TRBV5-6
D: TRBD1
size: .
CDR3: CASSFWTGSSMIGGYTF
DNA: TGTGCCAGCAGCTTTTGGACAGGTTCTTCTATGATTGGAGGCTACACCTTC

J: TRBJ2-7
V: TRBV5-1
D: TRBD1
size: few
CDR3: CASSPEPGQGQNKQYF
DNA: TGCGCCAGCAGTCCAGAGCCGGGACAGGGGCAGAACAAGCAGTACTTC

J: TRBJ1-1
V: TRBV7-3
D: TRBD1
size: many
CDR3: CASSLGTGEDTEAFF
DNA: TGTGCCAGCAGCTTAGGGACAGGGGAGGACACTGAAGCTTTCTTT

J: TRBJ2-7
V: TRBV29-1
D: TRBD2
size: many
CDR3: CSVGAGLASEQYF
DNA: TGCAGCGTGGGGGCTGGACTAGCCTCCGAGCAGTACTTC

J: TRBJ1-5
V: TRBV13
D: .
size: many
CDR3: CASSLHGGSQPQHF
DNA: TGTGCCAGCAGCTTACACGGGGGTAGCCAGCCCCAGCATTTT

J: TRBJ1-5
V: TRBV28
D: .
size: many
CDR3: CASSYNSNQPQHF
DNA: TGTGCCAGCAGTTACAATAGCAATCAGCCCCAGCATTTT

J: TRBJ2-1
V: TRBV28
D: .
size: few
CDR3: CASTWSGNIYNEQFF
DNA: TGTGCCAGCACCTGGTCCGGGAACATATACAATGAGCAGTTCTTC

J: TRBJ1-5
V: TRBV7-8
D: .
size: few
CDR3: CASSRGYESNQPQHF
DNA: TGTGCCAGCAGCCGGGGGTATGAGAGCAATCAGCCCCAGCATTTT

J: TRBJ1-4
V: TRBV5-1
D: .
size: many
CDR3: CASSPGLTPQGRGEKLFF
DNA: TGCGCCAGCAGCCCGGGTTTGACCCCTCAGGGGAGGGGTGAAAAACTGTTTTTT

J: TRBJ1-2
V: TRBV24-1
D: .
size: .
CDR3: CATSESQRGYGYTF
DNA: TGTGCCACCAGTGAAAGCCAGCGTGGCTATGGCTACACCTTC

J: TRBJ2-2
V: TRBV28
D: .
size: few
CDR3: CASNPPGRTLTGELFF
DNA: TGTGCCAGCAACCCCCCGGGACGAACATTAACCGGGGAGCTGTTTTTT

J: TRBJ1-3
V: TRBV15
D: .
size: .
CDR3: CATSRLSDGSSGNTIYF
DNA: TGTGCCACCAGCAGACTCTCCGACGGGAGCTCTGGAAACACCATATATTTT

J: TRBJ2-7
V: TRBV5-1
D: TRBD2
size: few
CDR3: CASSFGLAGTYEQYF
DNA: TGCGCCAGCAGCTTCGGACTAGCGGGTACCTACGAGCAGTACTTC

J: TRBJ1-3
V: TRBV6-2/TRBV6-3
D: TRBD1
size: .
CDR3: CASRNDRGSGNTIYF
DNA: TGTGCCAGCAGAAACGACAGGGGCTCTGGAAACACCATATATTTT

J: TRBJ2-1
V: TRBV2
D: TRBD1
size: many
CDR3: CASSELGTGSVDEQFF
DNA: TGTGCCAGCAGTGAATTGGGGACAGGGTCGGTAGATGAGCAGTTCTTC

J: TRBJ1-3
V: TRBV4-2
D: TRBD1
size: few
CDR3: CASRPGTGHGNTIYF
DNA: TGTGCCAGCAGACCCGGGACAGGGCATGGAAACACCATATATTTT

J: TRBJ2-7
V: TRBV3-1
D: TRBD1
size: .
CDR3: CASSQGQGLPCEQYF
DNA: TGTGCCAGCAGCCAAGGACAGGGCCTCCCATGCGAGCAGTACTTC

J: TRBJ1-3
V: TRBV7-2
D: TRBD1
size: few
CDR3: CASRGQGPGNTIYF
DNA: TGTGCCAGCAGAGGACAGGGTCCTGGAAACACCATATATTTT

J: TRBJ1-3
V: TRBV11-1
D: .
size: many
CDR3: CASSGNRDNTIYF
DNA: TGTGCCAGCAGCGGAAACAGGGACAACACCATATATTTT

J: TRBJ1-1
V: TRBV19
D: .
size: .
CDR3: CASYGVSEAFF
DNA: TGTGCCAGCTATGGGGTATCTGAAGCTTTCTTT

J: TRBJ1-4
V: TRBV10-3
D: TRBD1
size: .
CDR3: CAISESLGQNEKLFF
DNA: TGTGCCATCAGTGAGTCGTTGGGACAGAATGAAAAACTGTTTTTT

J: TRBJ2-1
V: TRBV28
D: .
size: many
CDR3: CASSSTTVARQARLANEQFF
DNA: TGTGCCAGCAGTTCTACGACTGTAGCGCGACAGGCTCGTTTGGCCAATGAGCAGTTCTTC

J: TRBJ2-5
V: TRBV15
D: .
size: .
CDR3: CATSRVVGAVETQYF
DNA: TGTGCCACCAGCAGAGTTGTGGGGGCCGTGGAGACCCAGTACTTC

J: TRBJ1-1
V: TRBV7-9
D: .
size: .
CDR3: CASSPWTTNTEAFF
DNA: TGTGCCAGCAGCCCCTGGACCACGAACACTGAAGCTTTCTTT

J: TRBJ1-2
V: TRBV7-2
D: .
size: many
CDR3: CASSLGDRDAYGYTF
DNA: TGTGCCAGCAGCTTGGGGGACCGAGACGCCTATGGCTACACCTTC

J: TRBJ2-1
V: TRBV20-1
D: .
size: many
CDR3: CSAKNRGLNEQFF
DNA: TGCAGTGCAAAGAACCGGGGCCTAAATGAGCAGTTCTTC

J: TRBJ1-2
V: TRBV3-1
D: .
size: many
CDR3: CASSHSGRTGNYGYTF
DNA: TGTGCCAGCAGCCACTCCGGGAGGACGGGGAACTATGGCTACACCTTC